The 10 T cell receptor beta chains reported below all come from one sample, sequenced in a study of T-cell reconstitution after alpha-beta-depleted transplantation in children. The authors prepared the TCRbeta library with unique molecular identifiers. TCRdb re-derived calls from the PCR reads in MiXCR, one entry per CDR3 protein. Of hundreds of thousands of distinct CDR3 sequences listed, roughly 16% are singletons. This material consisted of PBMCs, mostly from graft donor cells, taken 360 days after TCRalphabeta/CD19-depleted stem cell transplant. The source is a boy younger than two who had a stem cell transplant for Wiskott-Aldrich syndrome, so the T cells may come from the graft donor.

The chain combines TRBV4-3 with TRBJ2-3; possible D gene TRBD2, 5 bases. V lost 0 bases and J 7 bases, leaving 8 bases between the germline ends. The CDR3 contains 13 residues. The germline V gene encodes CDR1 LGHNA and CDR2 YSLEER. CDR3 amino acids: CASSQDGVNTQYF. CDR3 DNA: TGCGCCAGCAGCCAAGACGGGGTGAATACGCAGTATTTT.

This clonotype was found a few times. The CDR3 loop is CSARGGQALYEQYF. CDR3 nucleotides: TGCAGTGCTAGGGGGGGACAGGCACTTTACGAGCAGTACTTC. This chain uses TRBV20-1 with TRBJ2-7; TRBD1 agrees at 8 bases. V was pared by 3 bases and J by 4 bases, with 8 bases of the junction left unmatched. Germline values: CDR1 DFQATT, CDR2 SNEGSKA (reference sequence). The length of the CDR3 is 14 residues.

The chain combines TRBV7-2 with TRBJ2-3; D is unresolved. This CDR3 has 17 amino acids. Germline assignment: CDR1 SGHTA and CDR2 FQGNSA. V was cut by 2 bases and J by 2 bases, with 17 bases left in between. The CDR3 DNA reads as TGTGCCAGCAGCTTATTTGGGGTGAACTCATACACAGATACGCAGTATTTT. It yields the protein CASSLFGVNSYTDTQYF. The whole variable domain, filled in from reference TRBV7-2 and TRBJ2-3, reads GAGVSQSPSNKVTEKGKDVELRCDPISGHTALYWYRQSLGQGLEFLIYFQGNSAPDKSGLPSDRFSAERTGGSVSTLTIQRTQQEDSAVYLCASSLFGVNSYTDTQYFGPGTRLTVL.

The chain carries TRBV20-1 and TRBJ2-1, with 15 bases lining up with TRBD2. V dropped 0 bases and J dropped 5; count of bases not matched to a gene: 14. Per the germline V gene, CDR1 is DFQATT and CDR2 is SNEGSKA (reference sequence). The CDR3 contains 20 residues. The CDR3 DNA follows: TGCAGTGCTAGAGAGGGTACCGGGACTAGCGGGAGGCCCCTCAACAATGAGCAGTTCTTC. It encodes CSAREGTGTSGRPLNNEQFF.

CDR3 nucleotides: TGTGCCAGCAGTTTATCGTGGGACCGCACGAATGCGGGCTACACCTTC. It yields the protein CASSLSWDRTNAGYTF. The chain combines TRBV27 with TRBJ1-2; D might be TRBD1 (5 bases). Trimming took 0 bases from V and 8 from J, leaving 19 bases between them. This CDR3 comprises 16 residues. Germline-derived CDR1 and CDR2 are MNHEY and SMNVEV (reference sequence).

This sequence joins TRBV3-1 and TRBJ2-7, with 7 bases that match TRBD2. With V trimmed by 4 bases and J by 4 bases, 13 bases remained unmatched. CDR1 LGHDT and CDR2 YNNKEL come from the germline V gene (reference sequence). CDR3 length: 16 residues. CDR3: CASSLPDRLADYEQYF. CDR3 DNA sequence: TGTGCCAGCAGCCTTCCCGATAGACTAGCAGATTACGAGCAGTACTTC.

This clonotype was detected a few times. The germline gene is not matched at one end of the junction; a read error may be the cause. The chain joins TRBV11-2 to TRBJ2-3; 8 nucleotides agree with TRBD2. Germline lookup yields CDR1 SGHAT and CDR2 FQNNGV. There are 19 residues in the CDR3. CDR3 in amino acids: CASNLGGWREERLTDTQYF. The CDR3 nucleotides are TGTGCCAGCAACTTAGGCGGTTGGCGGGAGGAGCGGCTCACAGATACGCAGTATTTT.

This chain joins TRBV12-3 or TRBV12-4 and TRBJ2-1; 13 nucleotides match TRBD2. There are 16 residues in the CDR3. The ends lost 7 bases at V and 7 bases at J; junction bases unmatched: 10. CDR3 bases: TGTGCCAGCACCCTCCGGCGGACTAGCGGGAGAAATGAGCAGTTCTTC. It specifies CASTLRRTSGRNEQFF.

This clonotype was counted a few times. This chain joins TRBV6-2 or TRBV6-3 and TRBJ2-6, with TRBD1 identical over 8 bases. V shed 0 bases and J 0 bases; nucleotides not matched to a gene: 13. Germline CDR1 is MNHEY and CDR2 is SVGEGT. The CDR3 spans 21 residues. Written as DNA, the CDR3 is TGTGCCAGCAGTTACTCGACCTCTGACAGGGGTGCCAGCTCTGGGGCCAACGTCCTGACTTTC. As protein: CASSYSTSDRGASSGANVLTF.

This clonotype was detected only a few times. The chain couples TRBV19 to TRBJ2-2, with 8 bases identical to TRBD1. V lost 0 bases, J lost 7 bases, and 13 bases stayed unmatched. CDR1 LNHDA and CDR2 SQIVND come from the germline V gene (reference sequence). The CDR3 totals 18 residues. The chain's CDR3 is CASSIDRISDREDGELFF. CDR3 coding DNA: TGTGCCAGTAGTATAGATCGAATATCGGACAGGGAGGACGGGGAGCTGTTTTTT.